This T cell receptor (beta chain) was sequenced for a study of shared clonotypes between healthy human individuals. Authors' processing steps: ImmunoSEQ only sent back junction sequences with no quality scores, so filtering was done differently. Repertoires were generated with immunoSEQ multiplex PCR, while TCRdb's copy carries only in-frame clones and drops some. That table supplies the V and J calls and clone size; D and trimming were determined from the DNA. The profile shows 170,000 or so clones, approximately 70% of them singletons. In its sample, this clone was seen a few times. The CDR3 is 12 residues long. Germline V CDR1 and CDR2: MDHEN, SYDVKM. V was clipped by 4 bases and J by 6 bases, with 9 bases between them.

The receptor was derived from a man under 40 in good health. Sequencing used memory CD4+ T cells sorted from blood. Subset defined: CD45RA-negative fraction. V and J are TRBV28 and TRBJ1-2; no firm D call. DNA of the CDR3: TGTGCCAGCAGTTCCTCGACGGATGGCTACACCTTC. Protein: CASSSSTDGYTF.